This is a list of T cell receptor beta chains from one sample in a study of T cell responses to AZD1222 COVID-19 vaccine. Only in-frame clones appear in the TCRdb table, and some are missing; sequencing was by immunoSEQ multiplex PCR. The table shows about 120,000 clones, with about 88% occurring only once. Sample: peripheral blood, taken on day 0 of AZD1222 vaccination. Every receptor here comes from an adult in good health. Both conserved end residues are part of each CDR3. D genes are given only for firm matches. Rows give clone size only sometimes, using once, few, many, or a class for an expanded clone.

clone_size: .
j_call: TRBJ2-1
cdr3_length: 12
v_call: TRBV24-1
d_call: .
cdr3_aa: CATRGFLDEQFF
cdr3_nt: TGTGCCACCAGGGGCTTTTTGGATGAGCAGTTCTTC

clone_size: .
j_call: TRBJ1-2
cdr3_length: 13
v_call: TRBV15
d_call: .
cdr3_aa: CATSRDLRGDYTF
cdr3_nt: TGTGCCACCAGCAGAGATCTTAGGGGCGACTACACCTTC

clone_size: .
j_call: TRBJ2-7
cdr3_length: 16
v_call: TRBV3-1/TRBV3-2
d_call: TRBD2
cdr3_aa: CASSRSQPGGTYEQYF
cdr3_nt: TGTGCCAGCAGCCGTTCCCAGCCGGGAGGAACATACGAGCAGTACTTC

clone_size: once
j_call: TRBJ2-5
cdr3_length: 14
v_call: TRBV27
d_call: .
cdr3_aa: CASSLRGGSGTQYF
cdr3_nt: TGTGCCAGCAGTTTACGAGGCGGGTCAGGGACCCAGTACTTC

clone_size: .
j_call: TRBJ1-1
cdr3_length: 16
v_call: TRBV5-1
d_call: .
cdr3_aa: CASSLEAGAMNTEAFF
cdr3_nt: TGCGCCAGCAGCTTGGAAGCAGGAGCAATGAACACTGAAGCTTTCTTT

clone_size: once
j_call: TRBJ2-5
cdr3_length: 16
v_call: TRBV5-4
d_call: TRBD1
cdr3_aa: CASSLSATRDRETQYF
cdr3_nt: TGTGCCAGCAGCTTGTCCGCGACCCGGGACAGAGAGACCCAGTACTTC

clone_size: .
j_call: TRBJ1-5
cdr3_length: 14
v_call: TRBV6-5
d_call: .
cdr3_aa: CASSAGVHDQPQHF
cdr3_nt: TGTGCCAGCAGCGCAGGGGTTCACGATCAGCCCCAGCATTTT

clone_size: .
j_call: TRBJ1-4
cdr3_length: 15
v_call: TRBV5-1
d_call: .
cdr3_aa: CASSLGGGGGEKLFF
cdr3_nt: TGCGCCAGCAGCTTGGGCGGGGGCGGAGGTGAAAAACTGTTTTTT

clone_size: .
j_call: TRBJ2-7
cdr3_length: 15
v_call: TRBV3-1/TRBV3-2
d_call: TRBD2
cdr3_aa: CASSPRTSFSYEQYF
cdr3_nt: TGTGCCAGCAGCCCCCGGACTAGTTTCTCCTACGAGCAGTACTTC

clone_size: .
j_call: TRBJ2-3
cdr3_length: 15
v_call: TRBV2
d_call: TRBD1
cdr3_aa: CASSSRQGRTDTQYF
cdr3_nt: TGTGCCAGCAGTTCTCGACAGGGTCGCACAGATACGCAGTATTTT

clone_size: .
j_call: TRBJ2-7
cdr3_length: 14
v_call: TRBV18
d_call: TRBD1
cdr3_aa: CASAQGDRAYEQYF
cdr3_nt: TGTGCCAGCGCCCAGGGGGACAGGGCCTACGAGCAGTACTTC

clone_size: .
j_call: TRBJ2-7
cdr3_length: 12
v_call: TRBV5-1
d_call: .
cdr3_aa: CASSGRLGEQYF
cdr3_nt: TGCGCCAGCAGCGGTAGGTTGGGCGAGCAGTACTTC

clone_size: .
j_call: TRBJ1-6
cdr3_length: 16
v_call: TRBV30
d_call: .
cdr3_aa: CASRGTENSYNSPLHF
cdr3_nt: TGTGCCTCGAGAGGGACCGAGAACTCCTATAATTCACCCCTCCACTTT

clone_size: .
j_call: TRBJ1-2
cdr3_length: 14
v_call: TRBV2
d_call: TRBD1
cdr3_aa: CASRTGDRSYGYTF
cdr3_nt: TGTGCCAGCAGGACAGGGGATAGGAGCTATGGCTACACCTTC

clone_size: .
j_call: TRBJ1-1
cdr3_length: 14
v_call: TRBV4-1
d_call: TRBD1
cdr3_aa: CASSSNRGRTEAFF
cdr3_nt: TGCGCCAGCAGCTCAAACAGGGGGCGTACTGAAGCTTTCTTT

clone_size: few
j_call: TRBJ2-1
cdr3_length: 16
v_call: TRBV7-9
d_call: TRBD2
cdr3_aa: CASSRLAGGVHNEQFF
cdr3_nt: TGTGCCAGCAGCCGACTAGCGGGAGGCGTACACAATGAGCAGTTCTTC

clone_size: .
j_call: TRBJ2-7
cdr3_length: 16
v_call: TRBV11-2
d_call: TRBD1
cdr3_aa: CASSTGPGTGLYEQYF
cdr3_nt: TGTGCCAGCAGCACTGGGCCCGGGACAGGCCTTTACGAGCAGTACTTC

clone_size: .
j_call: TRBJ1-4
cdr3_length: 14
v_call: TRBV19
d_call: TRBD1
cdr3_aa: CASSTGTGNEKLFF
cdr3_nt: TGTGCCAGTAGTACCGGGACAGGGAATGAAAAACTGTTTTTT

clone_size: .
j_call: TRBJ2-2
cdr3_length: 15
v_call: TRBV15
d_call: .
cdr3_aa: CATSRGHSGTGELFF
cdr3_nt: TGTGCCACCAGCAGAGGCCATTCAGGGACCGGGGAGCTGTTTTTT

clone_size: .
j_call: TRBJ1-1
cdr3_length: 14
v_call: TRBV5-1
d_call: TRBD1
cdr3_aa: CASSPGTVNTEAFF
cdr3_nt: TGCGCCAGCAGCCCCGGGACAGTCAACACTGAAGCTTTCTTT

clone_size: .
j_call: TRBJ1-2
cdr3_length: 17
v_call: TRBV4-2
d_call: .
cdr3_aa: CASSQVGAADWGDGYTF
cdr3_nt: TGTGCCAGCAGCCAAGTTGGGGCCGCCGATTGGGGCGATGGCTACACCTTC

clone_size: .
j_call: TRBJ2-3
cdr3_length: 14
v_call: TRBV20-1
d_call: TRBD1
cdr3_aa: CSASAGGSTDTQYF
cdr3_nt: TGCAGTGCTAGTGCAGGGGGCTCCACAGATACGCAGTATTTT

clone_size: .
j_call: TRBJ1-1
cdr3_length: 12
v_call: TRBV27
d_call: TRBD1
cdr3_aa: CASSTQGQMAFF
cdr3_nt: TGTGCCAGCAGTACTCAGGGACAGATGGCTTTCTTT

clone_size: few
j_call: TRBJ2-3
cdr3_length: 15
v_call: TRBV11-2
d_call: .
cdr3_aa: CASSLDGGSTDTQYF
cdr3_nt: TGTGCCAGCAGCTTAGATGGTGGTAGCACAGATACGCAGTATTTT

clone_size: .
j_call: TRBJ2-3
cdr3_length: 16
v_call: TRBV5-1
d_call: .
cdr3_aa: CASSSGGPVGTDTQYF
cdr3_nt: TGCGCCAGCAGCTCAGGAGGGCCGGTGGGCACAGATACGCAGTATTTT

clone_size: .
j_call: TRBJ2-1
cdr3_length: 12
v_call: TRBV10-3
d_call: TRBD1
cdr3_aa: CAVGQGVDEQFF
cdr3_nt: TGTGCCGTGGGACAGGGGGTGGATGAGCAGTTCTTC

clone_size: .
j_call: TRBJ1-2
cdr3_length: 16
v_call: TRBV19
d_call: TRBD1
cdr3_aa: CASSATQGLGPSGYTF
cdr3_nt: TGTGCCAGTAGTGCAACACAGGGGTTAGGGCCTAGTGGCTACACCTTC

clone_size: .
j_call: TRBJ1-2
cdr3_length: 15
v_call: TRBV19
d_call: TRBD1
cdr3_aa: CASSLQGTTNYGYTF
cdr3_nt: TGTGCCAGTAGTTTACAGGGGACAACTAACTATGGCTACACCTTC

clone_size: .
j_call: TRBJ1-1
cdr3_length: 13
v_call: TRBV6-5
d_call: .
cdr3_aa: CASRPQGGDEAFF
cdr3_nt: TGTGCCAGCAGACCACAGGGCGGCGATGAAGCTTTCTTT

clone_size: .
j_call: TRBJ2-7
cdr3_length: 13
v_call: TRBV27
d_call: .
cdr3_aa: CASSFSGAPRQYF
cdr3_nt: TGTGCCAGCAGTTTTTCGGGAGCTCCTAGGCAGTACTTC

clone_size: .
j_call: TRBJ1-6
cdr3_length: 16
v_call: TRBV30
d_call: .
cdr3_aa: CAWSPIGSSYNSPLHF
cdr3_nt: TGTGCCTGGAGTCCGATTGGGAGCTCCTATAATTCACCCCTCCACTTT

clone_size: .
j_call: TRBJ2-5
cdr3_length: 14
v_call: TRBV7-9
d_call: TRBD2
cdr3_aa: CASSLGRAQETQYF
cdr3_nt: TGTGCCAGCAGCTTGGGGAGGGCCCAAGAGACCCAGTACTTC

clone_size: .
j_call: TRBJ1-3
cdr3_length: 15
v_call: TRBV5-4
d_call: TRBD1
cdr3_aa: CASSSQGASGNTIYF
cdr3_nt: TGTGCCAGCAGCTCTCAGGGGGCGTCTGGAAACACCATATATTTT

clone_size: .
j_call: TRBJ1-1
cdr3_length: 12
v_call: TRBV30
d_call: .
cdr3_aa: CAWTGGGTEAFF
cdr3_nt: TGTGCCTGGACCGGCGGAGGCACTGAAGCTTTCTTT

clone_size: once
j_call: TRBJ1-2
cdr3_length: 13
v_call: TRBV10-2
d_call: .
cdr3_aa: CASSDPANYGYTF
cdr3_nt: TGCGCCAGCAGTGACCCGGCAAACTATGGCTACACCTTC

clone_size: .
j_call: TRBJ1-2
cdr3_length: 13
v_call: TRBV5-4
d_call: .
cdr3_aa: CASSLAHGDGYTF
cdr3_nt: TGTGCCAGCAGCTTGGCACACGGGGATGGCTACACCTTC

clone_size: .
j_call: TRBJ1-4
cdr3_length: 14
v_call: TRBV14
d_call: .
cdr3_aa: CASSQDSRGRRLFF
cdr3_nt: TGTGCCAGCAGCCAAGATAGTCGGGGGCGTAGACTGTTTTTT

clone_size: .
j_call: TRBJ1-1
cdr3_length: 15
v_call: TRBV4-2
d_call: TRBD1
cdr3_aa: CASSRRQGADTEAFF
cdr3_nt: TGTGCCAGCAGCCGCCGCCAGGGGGCCGATACTGAAGCTTTCTTT

clone_size: .
j_call: TRBJ1-2
cdr3_length: 12
v_call: TRBV6-5
d_call: .
cdr3_aa: CASTLDNYGYTF
cdr3_nt: TGTGCCAGCACCCTGGACAACTATGGCTACACCTTC

clone_size: .
j_call: TRBJ2-3
cdr3_length: 13
v_call: TRBV7-3
d_call: .
cdr3_aa: CASSARRADTQYF
cdr3_nt: TGTGCCAGCAGCGCTCGACGGGCAGATACGCAGTATTTT